What follows are 32 T cell receptor beta chains derived from one specimen sequenced in a study of blood T cell repertoires in COVID-19. The table came from immunoSEQ multiplex PCR; TCRdb's copy has only in-frame clones and leaves some out. Of about 69,000 clones in the sample, around 79% were seen once. Material for sequencing was peripheral blood. These receptors originate from a man in his 60s with acute or convalescent COVID-19.

This clone was counted only a few times. The chain uses TRBV7-9 and TRBJ1-3, with D unclear. Trimming stripped 2 bases from V and 1 base from J, with 6 bases between. This CDR3 spans 14 amino acids. CDR1 is SEHNR and CDR2 is FQNEAQ in the germline V gene (reference sequence). Here the CDR3 reads CASSLRVSGNTIYF. CDR3 sequence (DNA): TGTGCCAGCAGCTTACGAGTATCTGGAAACACCATATATTTT.

V gene TRBV18 combines with J gene TRBJ1-1; no reliable D call. Between the trimmed V and J ends, which lost 11 bases and 1 base, there was a span of 20 bases. The germline gives CDR1 KGHSH, CDR2 LQKENI. This CDR3 is built from 15 residues. The CDR3 coding sequence is TGTGCCTCACGACCACCGGGGAGCTCGAACACTGAAGCTTTCTTT. This translates into CASRPPGSSNTEAFF.

This rearrangement joins TRBV7-8 to TRBJ2-5, with TRBD2 matching over 11 bases. The CDR3 contains 16 residues. CDR1 SGHVS and CDR2 FQNEAQ come from the germline V gene. V lost 1 base, J lost 2 bases, and 3 bases stayed unmatched. CDR3 sequence: CASSLVSSGGQETQYF. The CDR3 DNA reads as TGTGCCAGCAGCTTAGTCTCTAGCGGGGGGCAAGAGACCCAGTACTTC.

The sample holds one count of this clone. In nucleotides, the CDR3 is TGTGCCAGCAGCCATACCCTGACTAGCTCGCAGTATTTT. This encodes CASSHTLTSSQYF. V usage is TRBV14 and J usage is TRBJ2-3; 7 nucleotides match TRBD2. Germline V lookup: CDR1 SGHDN, CDR2 FVKESK. The CDR3 length is 13 residues. With V trimmed by 3 bases and J by 10 bases, 7 bases remained unmatched.

The chain couples TRBV2 to TRBJ2-1; TRBD2 agrees at 10 bases. V lost 9 bases, J lost 6 bases, and 11 bases stayed unmatched. CDR3 length equals 15 residues. Germline V gene data show CDR1 as SNHLY and CDR2 as FYNNEI. In DNA form, the CDR3 reads TGTGCCAGTTATTCCGGGACTAGCGATGCCAATGAGCAGTTCTTC. It specifies CASYSGTSDANEQFF.

V and J are TRBV2 and TRBJ2-7; D might be TRBD1 (6 bases). V was pared by 7 bases and J by 2 bases, with 12 bases between. This CDR3 comprises 13 residues. Germline lookup yields CDR1 SNHLY and CDR2 FYNNEI. CDR3 coding DNA: TGTGCCAGCACCGAGGACAGTACCTACGAGCAGTACTTC. Its translation is CASTEDSTYEQYF.

V gene TRBV7-9 combines with J gene TRBJ1-2; 10 bases are shared with TRBD1. The ends lost 2 bases at V and 3 bases at J; junction bases unmatched: 6. The germline V gene encodes CDR1 SEHNR and CDR2 FQNEAQ (reference sequence). This CDR3 is built from 16 residues. CDR3 sequence: CASSLRQGAIDYGYTF. CDR3 bases: TGTGCCAGCAGCTTAAGACAGGGGGCGATCGACTATGGCTACACCTTC.

The table lists this clone with a count of one. This chain connects TRBV6-4 to TRBJ1-1, with a weak D call TRBD1 (5 bases). V shed 7 bases and J shed 0 bases, with 12 bases lying between them. From germline, CDR1 is MRHNA and CDR2 SNTAGT. The CDR3 has 14 residues. DNA of the CDR3: TGTGCCAGCAAACTCGACAGCCTGAACACTGAAGCTTTCTTT. This encodes CASKLDSLNTEAFF.

This rearrangement joins TRBV3-1 (or the pseudogene TRBV3-2) to TRBJ1-6; 9 bases are a match to TRBD1. Looked up from germline, CDR1 is LGHDT and CDR2 is YNNKEL (reference sequence). The CDR3 has 15 amino acids. The ends lost 2 bases at V and 7 bases at J; junction bases unmatched: 3. The CDR3 bases are TGTGCCAGCAGCCAACCAGGGACAGGGAATTCACCCCTCCACTTT. Translating gives CASSQPGTGNSPLHF.

V gene TRBV5-5 combines with J gene TRBJ1-4, with D maybe TRBD1 (5 bases). Germline-derived CDR1 and CDR2 are SGHKS and YYEKEE (reference sequence). The CDR3 is 17 residues long. V lost 4 bases, J lost 6 bases, and 22 bases lay in between. CDR3 protein: CASSAPWGIGVDEKLFF. The CDR3 nucleotides read TGTGCCAGCAGCGCACCGTGGGGAATAGGGGTCGATGAAAAACTGTTTTTT.

This rearrangement joins TRBV7-2 to TRBJ1-4; 10 bases are shared with TRBD1. Germline V gene data show CDR1 as SGHTA and CDR2 as FQGNSA. CDR3 length: 15 amino acids. The V and J ends lost 4 bases and 7 bases, in that order; junction bases with no gene match: 6. The CDR3 nucleotides read TGTGCCAGCAGCTCAAGGACAGGGGGTACTGAAAAACTGTTTTTT. Its protein product is CASSSRTGGTEKLFF.

V is TRBV4-1 and J is TRBJ1-6; 7 positions agree with TRBD1. J gave up 15 bases and V 0 bases, and 5 bases lay outside the gene matches. Germline values: CDR1 MGHRA, CDR2 YSYEKL. CDR3 length: 13 amino acids. In DNA, the CDR3 is TGCGCCAGCAGCCAAGATAGACAGGGTAGCCTCCACTTT. Translated: CASSQDRQGSLHF.

The chain joins TRBV6-1 to TRBJ2-7; weak D call: TRBD1 (6 bases). Trimming shortened V by 2 bases and J by 2 bases, and 13 bases separated the two germline ends. Germline V lookup: CDR1 MNHNS, CDR2 SASEGT. The CDR3 runs 15 residues. The CDR3 nucleotides read TGTGCCAGCAGTGAAAGGTGGCAGGGGCCCTACGAGCAGTACTTC. It codes for CASSERWQGPYEQYF.

The chain employs TRBV19 and TRBJ2-3, with D possibly matching TRBD1 (5 bases). In germline, CDR1 is LNHDA, CDR2 SQIVND (reference sequence). The length of the CDR3 is 16 residues. The germline V and J ends were trimmed by 5 bases and 0 bases, with 15 bases remaining between them. The CDR3 nucleotides are TGTGCCAGTAGTTTAAACAACCCAGGGAGCACAGATACGCAGTATTTT. Protein sequence: CASSLNNPGSTDTQYF.

The rearrangement joins TRBV4-3 to TRBJ1-2; TRBD1 matches at 10 bases. V lost 1 base and J lost 2; bases outside the gene matches: 1. The CDR3 contains 15 residues. Germline assignment: CDR1 LGHNA and CDR2 YSLEER. CDR3 residues: CASSQATGGNYGYTF. The CDR3 region has the DNA TGCGCCAGCAGCCAAGCGACAGGGGGCAACTATGGCTACACCTTC.

This clone was detected once. CDR3 sequence (DNA): TGTGCCAGCAGTTACCGGCAGGGGGGCTCCTGGCAGTACTTC. It codes for CASSYRQGGSWQYF. The chain joins TRBV6-5 to TRBJ2-7, with TRBD1 as a possible D gene (7 bases). The CDR3 contains 14 residues. Germline CDR1 MNHEY, CDR2 SVGAGI. Trimming pared 2 bases from V and 9 bases from J, leaving 17 bases between.

The J gene is TRBJ2-1, the V gene TRBV9; tentative D call: TRBD1 (6 bases). Germline V lookup: CDR1 SGDLS, CDR2 YYNGEE. This CDR3 spans 15 amino acids. V was pared by 1 base and J by 6 bases, with 14 bases between. The CDR3 nucleotides read TGTGCCAGCAGCGTACAACCCCAGACAGGCAATGAGCAGTTCTTC. It codes for CASSVQPQTGNEQFF. The full variable domain, with the rest looked up from reference TRBV9 and TRBJ2-1, is DSGVTQTPKHLITATGQRVTLRCSPRSGDLSVYWYQQSLDQGLQFLIQYYNGEERAKGNILERFSAQQFPDLHSELNLSSLELGDSALYFCASSVQPQTGNEQFFGPGTRLTVL.

This chain connects TRBV6-7 to TRBJ1-1, with 7 bases fitting TRBD1. Being an ORF, TRBV6-7 has a function that is uncertain. V lost 2 bases and J lost 3; bases outside the gene matches: 12. The CDR3 contains 17 residues. In DNA, the CDR3 is TGTGCCAGCAGTTACACCCCGACAGGGAGGAGGGACACTGAAGCTTTCTTT. Residues: CASSYTPTGRRDTEAFF.

The chain employs TRBV13 and TRBJ2-5, with unresolved D. CDR3 length: 13 amino acids. The ends were cut back, 4 bases at V and 5 bases at J, with 11 bases in the middle. CDR1 PRHDT and CDR2 FYEKMQ come from the germline V gene (reference sequence). Here the CDR3 DNA reads TGTGCCAGCAGCTCCACCCTCGAGGAGACCCAGTACTTC. It is translated as CASSSTLEETQYF.

CDR3 amino acids: CSVGTSGGSLLSSTDTQYF. The CDR3 DNA sequence: TGCAGCGTTGGCACTAGCGGGGGGTCCCTCTTATCTAGCACAGATACGCAGTATTTT. The chain has TRBV29-1 and TRBJ2-3, with 12 bases lining up with TRBD2. Germline V CDR1 and CDR2: SQVTM, ANQGSEA. Unmatched junction bases numbered 14, after V lost 4 bases and J lost 0 bases. The CDR3 is 19 residues long.

The chain joins TRBV4-1 to TRBJ1-5; D may be TRBD1 (5 bases). CDR1 MGHRA and CDR2 YSYEKL come from the germline V gene. With 0 bases removed from V and 10 bases from J, the gap between germline ends came to 10 bases. The CDR3 length is 13 residues. CDR3 sequence (DNA): TGCGCCAGCAGCCAAGATGGGGCGACTCCCCAGCATTTT. It specifies CASSQDGATPQHF.

The chain employs TRBV6-2 or TRBV6-3 and TRBJ2-1, with 10 bases lining up with TRBD2. This CDR3 region has 17 residues. V shed 0 bases and J 5 bases; nucleotides not matched to a gene: 7. CDR1 and CDR2 (germline): MNHEY, SVGEGT. The CDR3 coding sequence is TGTGCCAGCAGTTACTCGATTCTAGCGGGGGTAGACAATGAGCAGTTCTTC. Translating gives CASSYSILAGVDNEQFF.

The chain recombines TRBV5-5 with TRBJ1-5, with TRBD1 matching 7 bases. CDR3 size: 16 residues. J gave up 2 bases and V 4 bases, and 9 bases lay outside the gene matches. Germline assignment: CDR1 SGHKS and CDR2 YYEKEE (reference sequence). The CDR3 region is CASSIGDRGGNQPQHF. The DNA of the CDR3 is TGTGCCAGCAGCATTGGGGACAGAGGGGGCAATCAGCCCCAGCATTTT.

This clone was picked up one time. This rearrangement joins TRBV3-1 (or the pseudogene TRBV3-2) to TRBJ1-2; the match to TRBD1 covers 7 bases. Trimming removed 3 bases from V and 1 base from J; junction bases left unmatched: 5. The CDR3 sequence is 15 residues long. CDR1 is LGHDT and CDR2 is YNNKEL in the germline V gene (reference sequence). The chain's CDR3 is CASSHWDSRNYGYTF. CDR3 in DNA: TGTGCCAGCAGCCACTGGGACAGCCGTAACTATGGCTACACCTTC.

This clone was recorded a few times. The chain links TRBV4-1 to TRBJ2-6; D is ambiguous. The CDR3 sequence is 17 residues long. V was pared by 0 bases and J by 0 bases, with 9 bases between. Germline V gives CDR1 MGHRA, CDR2 YSYEKL. The CDR3: CASSQDEWSSGANVLTF. CDR3 nucleotides: TGCGCCAGCAGCCAAGATGAGTGGAGCTCTGGGGCCAACGTCCTGACTTTC.

The CDR3 DNA is TGCGCCAGCAGCCAAGGTCCGGGACTCAACTATGGCTACACCTTC. Translation gives CASSQGPGLNYGYTF. This sequence joins TRBV4-1 and TRBJ1-2; tentative D call: TRBD1 (5 bases). The germline V and J ends were trimmed by 1 base and 2 bases, with 11 bases remaining between them. The length of the CDR3 is 15 residues. Germline CDR1 reads MGHRA; CDR2 reads YSYEKL.

V gene TRBV27 combines with J gene TRBJ1-6; 11 nucleotides line up with TRBD1. The trim removed 7 bases at V and 6 bases at J, leaving 8 bases unmatched. This CDR3 has 16 amino acids. The germline CDR1 and CDR2 sequences are MNHEY and SMNVEV (reference sequence). CDR3 protein: CASTEMDRGRNSPLHF. Here the CDR3 DNA reads TGTGCCAGCACCGAAATGGACAGGGGGCGTAATTCACCCCTCCACTTT.

The chain is built from TRBV7-2 and TRBJ1-1; D unresolved. Trimming cost V 2 bases and J 5 bases, with 9 bases left between them. The germline CDR1 and CDR2 sequences are SGHTA and FQGNSA. This CDR3 spans 13 amino acids. The CDR3 nucleotides read TGTGCCAGCAGCTTAAGATCTCGGACTGAAGCTTTCTTT. It specifies CASSLRSRTEAFF.

The rearrangement joins TRBV6-5 to TRBJ1-1; 8 bases line up with TRBD1. This CDR3 has 13 amino acids. The germline gives CDR1 MNHEY, CDR2 SVGAGI. J was trimmed by 0 bases and V by 7 bases; bases with no gene match: 1. The CDR3 DNA sequence: TGTGCCAGCAACAGGGGGTTGAACACTGAAGCTTTCTTT. Translating gives CASNRGLNTEAFF.

The V and J genes are TRBV27 and TRBJ2-7; tentative D call: TRBD1 (6 bases). The CDR3 sequence is 16 residues long. Germline V gene sequence: CDR1 MNHEY, CDR2 SMNVEV (reference sequence). V was cut by 4 bases and J by 6 bases, with 22 bases left in between. CDR3 DNA sequence: TGTGCCAGCAGTTCGAACCCCGGGACACGATCTAGCGAGCAGTACTTC. Translated: CASSSNPGTRSSEQYF.

V and J are TRBV4-3 and TRBJ2-6; no clear D gene. There are 15 residues in the CDR3. CDR1 LGHNA and CDR2 YSLEER come from the germline V gene. Trimming shortened V by 4 bases and J by 0 bases, and 7 bases separated the two germline ends. CDR3 loop: CASSLDHSGANVLTF. CDR3 sequence (DNA): TGCGCCAGCAGCCTAGATCACTCTGGGGCCAACGTCCTGACTTTC.

The rearrangement uses TRBV3-1 (or the pseudogene TRBV3-2) and TRBJ1-4, with TRBD1 matching over 8 bases. The CDR3 loop spans 17 amino acids. J lost 7 bases, V lost 3 bases, and 13 bases had no gene match. The germline V gene has CDR1 LGHDT and CDR2 YNNKEL (reference sequence). CDR3 in amino acids: CASSHYQDRALSEKLFF. As DNA, the CDR3 is TGTGCCAGCAGCCACTACCAGGACAGGGCCTTGTCTGAAAAACTGTTTTTT.